This entry lists 4 T cell receptor beta chains sequenced from one sample in a study of blood T cell repertoires in COVID-19. Produced via immunoSEQ multiplex PCR; TCRdb's table is partial and in-frame only. The sample yields 250,000 to 400,000 clones, around 86% seen once. Input material: peripheral blood. The receptors come from a man over 45 with active or convalescent COVID-19.

The chain carries TRBV2 and TRBJ1-5, with D possibly being TRBD1 (6 bases). The CDR3 sequence is 14 residues long. Trimming stripped 6 bases from V and 6 bases from J, with 15 bases between. Germline CDR1 SNHLY, CDR2 FYNNEI. The chain's CDR3 is CASSLGTLGQPQHF. The CDR3 nucleotides read TGTGCCAGCAGCCTCGGGACATTGGGTCAGCCCCAGCATTTT.

This chain joins TRBV7-8 and TRBJ2-3, with 7 positions matching TRBD2. Germline assignment: CDR1 SGHVS and CDR2 FQNEAQ. The V and J ends lost 2 bases and 1 base, in that order; junction bases with no gene match: 12. The CDR3 is 18 amino acids. The CDR3 sequence is CASSLTWLGSGGTDTQYF. DNA for the CDR3: TGTGCCAGCAGCTTAACATGGCTGGGAAGCGGGGGCACAGATACGCAGTATTTT.

This clone has a handful of counts. The rearrangement uses TRBV6-5 and TRBJ2-7; TRBD2 aligns across 7 bases. The ends lost 6 bases at V and 4 bases at J; junction bases unmatched: 9. Germline V gene data show CDR1 as MNHEY and CDR2 as SVGAGI. CDR3 length equals 14 residues. CDR3 coding DNA: TGTGCCAGCAGCGAGGGATGGCGGGAGTACGAGCAGTACTTC. It translates to CASSEGWREYEQYF.

This clone was found a few times. The chain's CDR3 is CASSNRQGAKNEQFF. CDR3 sequence (DNA): TGTGCCAGTAGTAATCGACAGGGGGCTAAGAATGAGCAGTTCTTC. The rearrangement joins TRBV19 to TRBJ2-1; TRBD1 aligns across 10 bases. V shed 4 bases, J shed 7 bases, and the junction held 7 bases outside the gene matches. CDR3 size: 15 residues. Germline CDR1 LNHDA, CDR2 SQIVND (reference sequence).